Below, 11 T cell receptor beta chains from the same sample are listed, as sequenced in a study of shared clonotypes between healthy human individuals. The table came from immunoSEQ multiplex PCR; TCRdb's copy has only in-frame clones and leaves some out. The data contain 900,000 to 1,200,000 clones, around three quarters of them singletons. The sample consisted of memory CD4+ T cells from PBMCs. Subset: CD45RA-negative fraction. These receptors came from a man aged 18 to 35 in good health. Some clones in this sample may be carry-over from other donors' samples.

This clone was observed many times. The sample carries other DNA sequences with the same CDR3. The V gene is TRBV15, the J gene TRBJ1-2, with a possible D match to TRBD1 (6 bases). The CDR3 has 14 amino acids. Trimming removed 0 bases from V and 6 bases from J, with 11 bases in between. Germline CDR1 and CDR2: LNHNV and YYDKDF (reference sequence). The CDR3 DNA is TGTGCCACCAGCAGAGACACCCAGGGGCATGGCTACACCTTC. It is translated as CATSRDTQGHGYTF.

The chain is built from TRBV15 and TRBJ1-2; D is perhaps TRBD1 (6 bases). The CDR3 contains 14 residues. Germline values: CDR1 LNHNV, CDR2 YYDKDF (reference sequence). V gave up 1 base and J gave up 6 bases, with 12 bases separating them. CDR3 sequence (DNA): TGTGCCACCAGCAGAGTCATACAGGGTGATGGCTACACCTTC. The encoded protein is CATSRVIQGDGYTF.

The chain joins TRBV10-3 to TRBJ2-5; the D gene is possibly TRBD2 (6 bases). CDR1 and CDR2 (germline): ENHRY, SYGVKD. V was cut by 11 bases and J by 3 bases, with 13 bases left in between. The CDR3 sequence is 12 residues long. CDR3 in amino acids: CAAAGSKETQYF. In nucleotides, the CDR3 is TGTGCCGCGGCCGGGAGCAAAGAGACCCAGTACTTC.

This clone was seen more than once but under ten times. A much larger clone differs from this one at a single base, so this may be a read error. The same CDR3 also results from other DNA sequences found in this sample. This chain links TRBV18 with TRBJ2-7; TRBD2 agrees at 10 bases. V shed 3 bases and J 3 bases; nucleotides not matched to a gene: 2. This CDR3 region has 14 residues. CDR1 is KGHSH, CDR2 LQKENI, per germline. The CDR3 region has the DNA TGTGCCAGCTCACCGGGGACTAGCGACTACGAGCAGTACTTC. It translates to CASSPGTSDYEQYF.

As regards this clone: This likely stems from a read error, as it lies one base from a far larger clone. It is likely a read error, because the conserved phenylalanine at the end of the CDR3 is missing. The chain recombines TRBV30 with TRBJ1-3; D remains ambiguous. CDR1 is GTSNPN, CDR2 SVGIG, per germline (reference sequence). Trimming removed 0 bases at V and 3 bases at J, with 9 bases between. CDR3 length: 14 residues. This chain's CDR3 is CAWSVGVGGNTIYL. The CDR3 bases are TGTGCCTGGAGTGTTGGCGTTGGTGGAAACACCATATATCTT.

The V call is TRBV28, the J call TRBJ1-2; TRBD1 agrees at 7 bases. The germline gives CDR1 MDHEN, CDR2 SYDVKM. V lost 7 bases, J lost 7 bases, and 6 bases stayed unmatched. This CDR3 spans 12 amino acids. The CDR3 here is CASIKQGLGYTF. CDR3 sequence (DNA): TGTGCCAGCATAAAACAGGGGCTTGGCTACACCTTC.

Of note for this clone: A single base is all that separates this from a far larger clone, so a read error is likely. For the CDR3, the DNA is TGTGCCACACCCGGGGCTAGCAGGAGGTCCTACGAGCAGTACTTC. This codes for CATPGASRRSYEQYF. V gene TRBV2 combines with J gene TRBJ2-5; the D call may be TRBD1 or TRBD2 (5 bases each). Matching the DNA end better, TRBJ2-7 makes the J call doubtful. This CDR3 spans 15 amino acids. Germline CDR1 SNHLY, CDR2 FYNNEI.

J is TRBJ2-7 and V is TRBV7-9, with D perhaps TRBD2 (6 bases). Trimming left V 5 bases short and J 0 bases short, with 14 bases between. The CDR3 is 15 residues long. Germline V gene sequence: CDR1 SEHNR, CDR2 FQNEAQ (reference sequence). CDR3 in DNA: TGTGCCAGCAGCCTTAGCGGAGCCGTCTCCTACGAGCAGTACTTC. Translation gives CASSLSGAVSYEQYF.

V is TRBV5-6 and J is TRBJ2-1; TRBD2 matches 9 bases. CDR1 SGHDT and CDR2 YYEEEE come from the germline V gene. Unmatched junction bases numbered 12, after V lost 6 bases and J lost 8 bases. The CDR3 is 15 residues long. The DNA for the CDR3 is TGTGCCAGCACCTGGCGCGGGAGGGCCCCGGATGAGCAGTTCTTC. This encodes CASTWRGRAPDEQFF.

The chain employs TRBV28 and TRBJ1-1; the match to TRBD1 covers 7 bases. Germline V gene lookup returns CDR1 MDHEN and CDR2 SYDVKM. The V gene end was trimmed by 6 bases and the J gene end by 3 bases; junction bases not matched to a gene: 10. CDR3 length: 15 amino acids. CDR3 DNA sequence: TGTGCCAGCAGAACCCGGACAGGCACGGACACTGAAGCTTTCTTT. Its protein is CASRTRTGTDTEAFF.

This chain uses TRBV5-4 with TRBJ2-5, with 7 bases lining up with TRBD2. Germline CDR1 reads SGHNT; CDR2 reads YYREEE (reference sequence). V shed 3 bases, J shed 0 bases, and the junction held 8 bases outside the gene matches. There are 16 residues in the CDR3. CDR3 nucleotides: TGTGCCAGCAGCTCGGGAGGCCCGAGGTACCAAGAGACCCAGTACTTC. Its translation is CASSSGGPRYQETQYF.